The 32 T cell receptor beta chains in this list originate from one sample, sequenced in a study of memory CD4+ T cells and cytomegalovirus serostatus. Single viable CD3+CD4+CD8-CD45RO+ cells were sorted as the memory CD4+ T cells. Sequencing was performed with immunoSEQ multiplex PCR; in TCRdb, only in-frame clones are kept and a portion is missing. The data show approximately 27,000 clones, 76% seen once. Sequenced input: memory CD4+ T cells from blood. These receptors were obtained from an adult in good health and CMV-seronegative.

The CDR3 DNA follows: TGTGCCAGCAGTTACTCGAGGACAGGGGGCTACGAGCAGTACTTC. Translation gives CASSYSRTGGYEQYF. The rearrangement joins TRBV6-6 to TRBJ2-7, with 10 nucleotides matching TRBD1. The J segment lost 3 bases and the V segment lost 0 bases, leaving 2 bases of the junction unmatched. The germline CDR1 and CDR2 sequences are MNHNY and SVGAGI (reference sequence). The length of the CDR3 is 15 residues.

The CDR3 DNA reads TGTGCCAGCTCCGGTCTCGCTAGCAGGTTCCAAGAGACCCAGTACTTC. It codes for CASSGLASRFQETQYF. The rearrangement links TRBV5-8 to TRBJ2-5; a possible D gene is TRBD2 (5 bases). Germline V gene sequence: CDR1 SGHTS, CDR2 YDEGEE. This CDR3 has 16 residues. The V end lost 7 bases, the J end lost 1 base, and 20 bases lay between the germline ends.

The chain joins TRBV29-1 to TRBJ2-1; 10 nucleotides agree with TRBD2. Germline trimming cut 6 bases from V and 5 bases from J; bases unmatched to any gene: 7. The CDR3 contains 14 residues. Germline CDR1 is SQVTM and CDR2 is ANQGSEA. CDR3 bases: TGCAGCGTAAAAGCGGGAGGGCCGAACAATGAGCAGTTCTTC. Translation: CSVKAGGPNNEQFF.

The V call is TRBV19, the J call TRBJ1-5, with D tentatively TRBD1 (5 bases). CDR1 LNHDA and CDR2 SQIVND come from the germline V gene (reference sequence). The V gene lost 10 bases and the J gene lost 0 bases, with 25 bases spanning the gap. The CDR3 has 18 residues. CDR3 in DNA: TGTGCCACAAATTGGGGCAGCCGGCGAGGTAATAGCAATCAGCCCCAGCATTTT. Amino acids: CATNWGSRRGNSNQPQHF. The complete variable domain, with remaining parts taken from reference TRBV19 and TRBJ1-5, reads DGGITQSPKYLFRKEGQNVTLSCEQNLNHDAMYWYRQDPGQGLRLIYYSQIVNDFQKGDIAEGYSVSREKKESFPLTVTSAQKNPTAFYLCATNWGSRRGNSNQPQHFGDGTRLSIL.

A few counts support this clone. This chain links TRBV19 with TRBJ2-1, with 8 bases matching TRBD2. Trimming took 7 bases from V and 7 from J; bases not matched to a gene: 12. There are 15 residues in the CDR3. CDR1 and CDR2 from the germline V gene are LNHDA and SQIVND (reference sequence). CDR3: CASTDTGTRGNEQFF. In DNA form, the CDR3 reads TGTGCCAGTACAGATACCGGGACTAGGGGAAATGAGCAGTTCTTC.

V usage is TRBV6-1 and J usage is TRBJ2-7; a weak D match, TRBD2 (7 bases). The CDR3 length is 15 residues. The V gene lost 6 bases and the J gene lost 2 bases, with 17 bases spanning the gap. Germline loops: CDR1 MNHNS, CDR2 SASEGT. The CDR3 protein is CASSLREGVPYEQYF. CDR3 coding DNA: TGTGCCAGCAGCCTCAGGGAGGGGGTCCCCTACGAGCAGTACTTC.

V is TRBV7-9 and J is TRBJ2-7, with D maybe TRBD2 (6 bases). CDR3 length equals 14 residues. CDR1 SEHNR and CDR2 FQNEAQ come from the germline V gene (reference sequence). The V and J ends lost 3 bases and 2 bases respectively, with 11 bases between them. This chain's CDR3 is CASSFATGAYEQYF. The CDR3 DNA follows: TGTGCCAGCAGCTTCGCCACGGGAGCCTACGAGCAGTACTTC.

This CDR3 is CSAAGIYGYTF. The CDR3 DNA reads as TGCAGTGCCGCGGGAATCTATGGCTACACCTTC. V is TRBV20-1 and J is TRBJ1-2; no clear D. V gave up 6 bases and J gave up 4 bases, with 9 bases separating them. Germline lookup yields CDR1 DFQATT and CDR2 SNEGSKA (reference sequence). This CDR3 comprises 11 residues.

This chain links TRBV6-5 with TRBJ2-1; 7 bases align to TRBD2. V was pared by 7 bases and J by 0 bases, with 3 bases of the junction left unmatched. The CDR3 is made up of 14 amino acids. Germline CDR1 and CDR2: MNHEY and SVGAGI. The CDR3 loop reads CASIRTSSYNEQFF. The CDR3, as DNA: TGTGCCAGCATTCGGACTAGCTCCTACAATGAGCAGTTCTTC.

The rearrangement joins TRBV2 to TRBJ1-5, with a possible D match to TRBD1 (6 bases). With 6 bases removed from V and 5 bases from J, the gap between germline ends came to 23 bases. The germline gives CDR1 SNHLY, CDR2 FYNNEI. The CDR3 is 17 amino acids. The CDR3 reads CASRNVLIGDKDQPQHF. The CDR3 DNA reads TGTGCCAGCAGAAACGTTTTGATAGGGGACAAGGATCAGCCCCAGCATTTT. The entire variable domain, with the rest obtained from reference TRBV2 and TRBJ1-5, is as follows: EPEVTQTPSHQVTQMGQEVILRCVPISNHLYFYWYRQILGQKVEFLVSFYNNEISEKSEIFDDQFSVERPDGSNFTLKIRSTKLEDSAMYFCASRNVLIGDKDQPQHFGDGTRLSIL.

This chain joins TRBV6-1 and TRBJ1-5; tentatively, D is TRBD1 (5 bases). The CDR3 is made up of 15 amino acids. CDR1 is MNHNS and CDR2 is SASEGT in the germline V gene. Trimming took off 6 bases at V and 4 bases at J, with 16 bases between the two ends. The CDR3 sequence: CASSQRRQTNQPQHF. The DNA of the CDR3 is TGTGCCAGCAGCCAGAGGCGACAGACGAATCAGCCCCAGCATTTT.

The rearrangement links TRBV28 to TRBJ1-2; possibly TRBD1 for D (5 bases). This CDR3 comprises 13 residues. Germline lookup yields CDR1 MDHEN and CDR2 SYDVKM. Trimming removed 2 bases at V and 2 bases at J, with 6 bases between. CDR3 in amino acids: CASSLGTNYGYTF. DNA of the CDR3: TGTGCCAGCAGTTTAGGGACCAACTATGGCTACACCTTC.

This clone was observed a single time. The chain recombines TRBV19 with TRBJ2-2, with 7 positions matching TRBD2. J was trimmed by 8 bases and V by 5 bases; bases with no gene match: 8. Per the germline V gene, CDR1 is LNHDA and CDR2 is SQIVND (reference sequence). The CDR3 totals 14 residues. CDR3 in amino acids: CASSLLALEGELFF. CDR3 nucleotide sequence: TGTGCCAGTAGTTTACTAGCGCTCGAGGGGGAGCTGTTTTTT.

The V gene is TRBV7-9, the J gene TRBJ2-3; no firm D call. V lost 1 base and J 0 bases, leaving 11 bases between the germline ends. Germline CDR1 is SEHNR and CDR2 is FQNEAQ (reference sequence). CDR3 length: 16 residues. Here the CDR3 reads CASSLGHSLSTDTQYF. The CDR3 DNA reads as TGTGCCAGCAGCTTAGGGCACAGTCTAAGCACAGATACGCAGTATTTT. The full variable domain, in which reference TRBV7-9 and TRBJ2-3 provide the parts outside the CDR3, is DTGVSQNPRHKITKRGQNVTFRCDPISEHNRLYWYRQTLGQGPEFLTYFQNEAQLEKSRLLSDRFSAERPKGSFSTLEIQRTEQGDSAMYLCASSLGHSLSTDTQYFGPGTRLTVL.

This chain uses TRBV5-8 with TRBJ2-7; 11 bases are a match to TRBD1. J was trimmed by 7 bases and V by 4 bases; bases with no gene match: 7. CDR1 and CDR2 (germline): SGHTS, YDEGEE. This CDR3 is built from 14 residues. CDR3 in amino acids: CASSQWTGGEEQYF. CDR3 coding DNA: TGTGCCAGCAGCCAATGGACAGGGGGCGAAGAGCAGTACTTC.

The chain uses TRBV5-5 and TRBJ1-2, with a tentative D call TRBD1 (5 bases). The germline V and J ends were trimmed by 5 bases and 5 bases, with 28 bases remaining between them. Germline-derived CDR1 and CDR2 are SGHKS and YYEKEE (reference sequence). The CDR3 is 18 residues long. CDR3 bases: TGTGCCAGCAGTCATACGGTACTTTCTTTCGGAGGGGAATATGGCTACACCTTC. Translation: CASSHTVLSFGGEYGYTF.

This chain uses TRBV28 with TRBJ1-2, with a tentative D call TRBD1 (5 bases). Looked up from germline, CDR1 is MDHEN and CDR2 is SYDVKM. The CDR3 consists of 12 residues. The CDR3 here is CGSGTANYGYTF. The CDR3 DNA is TGTGGTTCCGGGACGGCCAACTATGGCTACACCTTC.

This clone was seen once. The rearrangement uses TRBV4-2 and TRBJ2-2; 10 bases agree with TRBD2. Germline-derived CDR1 and CDR2 are LGHNA and YNFKEQ. Trimming removed 0 bases from V and 7 bases from J; junction bases left unmatched: 8. This CDR3 spans 17 amino acids. CDR3 coding DNA: TGTGCCAGCAGCCAAGATCCGCTAGCGGGAGATTTCGGGGAGCTGTTTTTT. This sequence encodes CASSQDPLAGDFGELFF.

The gene calls are TRBV7-9 and TRBJ2-5; D is perhaps TRBD1 (5 bases). Deletions cut 1 base from V and 2 bases from J, with 8 bases between. The CDR3 is 14 residues long. Germline CDR1 and CDR2: SEHNR and FQNEAQ (reference sequence). This chain's CDR3 is CASSLGGSQETQYF. CDR3 DNA sequence: TGTGCCAGCAGCTTAGGGGGCAGTCAAGAGACCCAGTACTTC.

The V gene is TRBV5-4, the J gene TRBJ2-7, with 7 positions matching TRBD2. The V gene end was trimmed by 4 bases and the J gene end by 4 bases; junction bases not matched to a gene: 11. The CDR3 loop spans 15 amino acids. Germline CDR1 is SGHNT and CDR2 is YYREEE (reference sequence). This CDR3 reads CASSVGTTHSYEQYF. CDR3 coding DNA: TGTGCCAGCAGCGTCGGGACTACCCACTCATACGAGCAGTACTTC.

The rearrangement uses TRBV30 and TRBJ2-2; TRBD2 aligns across 12 bases. The J segment lost 5 bases and the V segment lost 5 bases, leaving 12 bases of the junction unmatched. This CDR3 has 17 amino acids. The V gene's germline CDR1 is GTSNPN and CDR2 SVGIG (reference sequence). The CDR3 protein is CAWAPTLAGGLTGELFF. CDR3 DNA: TGTGCCTGGGCTCCTACCCTAGCGGGGGGGTTAACCGGGGAGCTGTTTTTT.

The V gene is TRBV30, the J gene TRBJ1-2; possible D gene TRBD1, 5 bases. Trimming cost V 3 bases and J 7 bases, with 12 bases left between them. This CDR3 is built from 12 residues. CDR1 is GTSNPN, CDR2 SVGIG, per germline (reference sequence). CDR3 bases: TGTGCCTGGAGGGCGGGAACAGGTGGCTACACCTTC. Amino acids: CAWRAGTGGYTF.

This CDR3 reads CASSPRGGAYDQPQHF. The CDR3 nucleotides read TGCGCCAGCAGCCCTCGCGGGGGGGCTTACGATCAGCCCCAGCATTTT. This chain links TRBV5-1 with TRBJ1-5; tentatively, D is TRBD1 (6 bases). CDR1 and CDR2 (germline): SGHRS, YFSETQ. The CDR3 spans 16 residues. The V gene lost 4 bases and the J gene lost 5 bases, with 19 bases spanning the gap. The complete variable domain, with remaining parts taken from reference TRBV5-1 and TRBJ1-5, reads KAGVTQTPRYLIKTRGQQVTLSCSPISGHRSVSWYQQTPGQGLQFLFEYFSETQRNKGNFPGRFSGRQFSNSRSEMNVSTLELGDSALYLCASSPRGGAYDQPQHFGDGTRLSIL.

The chain links TRBV10-3 to TRBJ1-2, with TRBD1 as a possible D gene (5 bases). Trimming took 6 bases from V and 7 from J, leaving 15 bases between them. The CDR3 covers 13 residues. Germline CDR1 ENHRY, CDR2 SYGVKD. The CDR3 nucleotides are TGTGCCATCAGCCACGGGACCGGGGGTGGCTACACCTTC. Protein sequence: CAISHGTGGGYTF.

The chain carries TRBV7-8 and TRBJ2-5, with D perhaps being TRBD1 or TRBD2 (5 bases each). The ends were cut back, 4 bases at V and 2 bases at J, with 17 bases in the middle. Germline CDR1 SGHVS, CDR2 FQNEAQ. The CDR3 loop spans 16 amino acids. The DNA for the CDR3 is TGTGCCAGCAGCTCCATACGGGACCCGAAGCAAGAGACCCAGTACTTC. The encoded protein is CASSSIRDPKQETQYF.

The rearrangement links TRBV7-2 to TRBJ2-3; D is unresolved. Trimming cost V 4 bases and J 3 bases, with 8 bases left between them. Germline loops: CDR1 SGHTA, CDR2 FQGNSA. The CDR3 consists of 13 residues. This CDR3 reads CASSWPGTDTQYF. The CDR3, as DNA: TGTGCCAGCAGCTGGCCCGGGACAGATACGCAGTATTTT.

The chain carries TRBV4-2 and TRBJ2-1; maybe TRBD1 (7 bases). The CDR3 length is 18 residues. With 1 base removed from V and 0 bases from J, the gap between germline ends came to 16 bases. CDR1 and CDR2 (germline): LGHNA, YNFKEQ. CDR3 DNA: TGTGCCAGCAGCCAAGCCCTAGGGGGCGGGGACTCCTACAATGAGCAGTTCTTC. It encodes CASSQALGGGDSYNEQFF.

The chain joins TRBV11-2 to TRBJ2-4; no reliable D call. Germline V lookup: CDR1 SGHAT, CDR2 FQNNGV. The CDR3 contains 13 residues. V lost 5 bases to trimming and J lost 7 bases, with 12 bases between them. The CDR3 loop is CASSPSIENIQYF. CDR3 bases: TGTGCCAGCAGCCCCTCGATTGAGAACATTCAGTACTTC. Variable domain in full (rest from reference TRBV11-2 and TRBJ2-4): EAGVAQSPRYKIIEKRQSVAFWCNPISGHATLYWYQQILGQGPKLLIQFQNNGVVDDSQLPKDRFSAERLKGVDSTLKIQPAKLEDSAVYLCASSPSIENIQYFGAGTRLSVL.

In its sample, this clone was seen a few times. V is TRBV18 and J is TRBJ1-5; TRBD1 might be the D (6 bases). Trimming removed 4 bases from V and 3 bases from J, with 13 bases in between. Germline V lookup: CDR1 KGHSH, CDR2 LQKENI. The CDR3 loop spans 15 amino acids. The CDR3 DNA is TGTGCCAGCTCACGAAACAGGGAACCCAATCAGCCCCAGCATTTT. Its protein is CASSRNREPNQPQHF.

The chain joins TRBV6-1 to TRBJ2-2; TRBD2 aligns across 11 bases. This CDR3 region has 16 residues. Germline values: CDR1 MNHNS, CDR2 SASEGT. The trim removed 4 bases at V and 6 bases at J, leaving 7 bases unmatched. DNA of the CDR3: TGTGCCAGCAGTGCTCTAGCGGGAGGAGGTTCCGGGGAGCTGTTTTTT. Translated, it gives CASSALAGGGSGELFF.

The gene calls are TRBV2 and TRBJ1-2; D remains unclear. Trimming stripped 2 bases from V and 2 bases from J, with 9 bases between. The CDR3 is made up of 14 amino acids. Germline V gives CDR1 SNHLY, CDR2 FYNNEI. CDR3 protein: CASSEHFPNYGYTF. For the CDR3, the DNA is TGTGCCAGCAGTGAACACTTTCCCAACTATGGCTACACCTTC.

A few counts support this clone. The chain couples TRBV5-4 to TRBJ2-6; D possibly corresponds to TRBD1 (5 bases). The CDR3 sequence is 14 residues long. The V gene's germline CDR1 is SGHNT and CDR2 YYREEE (reference sequence). V was cut by 4 bases and J by 1 base, with 6 bases left in between. For the CDR3, the DNA is TGTGCCAGCAGCCCAGGGTCTGGGGCCAACGTCCTGACTTTC. It translates to CASSPGSGANVLTF.